Listed below are T cell receptor beta chains from one sample, sequenced in a study of blood T cell repertoires in COVID-19. TCRdb's copy holds only in-frame clones and misses some; the assay was immunoSEQ multiplex PCR. Among fewer than 250,000 clones, roughly 80% were seen once, and the ten largest hold under 4%. The sample comprised PBMCs or T cells enriched from blood (not recorded which). All receptors derive from a woman aged 25-40 years who had recovered from COVID-19. Each CDR3 is given with its conserved first and last residue. D genes are given only for firm matches. The size field is filled for only some rows; it gives once, few, many or a size class.

size	V	J	D	CDR3	DNA
.	TRBV6-5	TRBJ1-3	.	CASSYRGDGNTIYF	TGTGCCAGCAGTTACAGGGGTGATGGAAACACCATATATTTT
.	TRBV23-1	TRBJ1-5	.	CASSPLGYSNQPQHF	TGCGCCAGCAGCCCACTAGGTTATAGCAATCAGCCCCAGCATTTT
.	TRBV18	TRBJ2-6	.	CASSLARLSGANVLTF	TGTGCCAGCTCACTCGCCAGACTCTCTGGGGCCAACGTCCTGACTTTC
.	TRBV29-1	TRBJ2-3	TRBD2	CSVEWSGRGSDTQYF	TGCAGCGTGGAATGGAGCGGGAGAGGGTCCGATACGCAGTATTTT
.	TRBV19	TRBJ1-1	.	CASRGTGTPEAFF	TGTGCCAGTAGGGGTACAGGGACCCCTGAAGCTTTCTTT
.	TRBV20-1	TRBJ2-4	.	CSTLAKNIQYF	TGCAGTACTCTAGCCAAAAACATTCAGTACTTC
.	TRBV5-8	TRBJ1-5	TRBD1	CASSFVTGTGQPQHF	TGTGCCAGCAGCTTTGTGACAGGGACGGGTCAGCCCCAGCATTTT
.	TRBV5-1	TRBJ2-2	.	CASSLGLSPTGELFF	TGCGCCAGCAGCTTGGGACTCTCCCCCACCGGGGAGCTGTTTTTT
.	TRBV5-1	TRBJ2-1	.	CASKSLGDSPYNEQFF	TGCGCCAGCAAATCCCTTGGGGACTCCCCCTACAATGAGCAGTTCTTC
.	TRBV29-1	TRBJ1-2	TRBD1	CSYTRGQGGYGYTF	TGCAGCTACACCCGGGGACAGGGAGGCTATGGCTACACCTTC
once	TRBV5-1	TRBJ2-5	.	CASSLSLETQYF	TGCGCCAGCAGCCTGAGCCTAGAGACCCAGTACTTC
once	TRBV24-1	TRBJ2-6	.	CATSDLSEGSGANVLTF	TGTGCCACCAGTGATCTTTCCGAGGGCTCTGGGGCCAACGTCCTGACTTTC
.	TRBV30	TRBJ1-2	.	CAWSVGDGYTF	TGTGCCTGGAGTGTAGGGGATGGCTACACCTTC
.	TRBV3-1/TRBV3-2	TRBJ1-4	TRBD1	CASSHLWGQGELFF	TGTGCCAGCAGCCATCTCTGGGGACAGGGGGAACTGTTTTTT
.	TRBV6-5	TRBJ2-3	.	CASTYGLWADTQYF	TGTGCCAGCACCTACGGACTGTGGGCAGATACGCAGTATTTT
.	TRBV9	TRBJ1-2	TRBD1	CASSVAGGPGQNYGYTF	TGTGCCAGCAGCGTAGCAGGGGGCCCGGGGCAAAACTATGGCTACACCTTC
.	TRBV5-1	TRBJ2-1	TRBD1	CASSFRTGGSYNEQFF	TGCGCCAGCAGCTTCCGGACAGGGGGTTCCTACAATGAGCAGTTCTTC
.	TRBV28	TRBJ1-2	TRBD1	CASSRMDRGGGYTF	TGTGCCAGCAGCCGAATGGACAGGGGAGGGGGCTACACCTTC
.	TRBV11-1	TRBJ1-1	TRBD1	CASSRGQGNTEAFF	TGTGCCAGCAGCCGAGGACAGGGGAACACTGAAGCTTTCTTT
.	TRBV28	TRBJ1-1	TRBD1	CASRLQGANTEAFF	TGTGCCAGCAGATTACAGGGGGCTAACACTGAAGCTTTCTTT
.	TRBV6-5	TRBJ1-2	TRBD1	CASSQGTDYGYTF	TGTGCCAGCAGTCAGGGGACAGACTATGGCTACACCTTC
.	TRBV5-8	TRBJ1-1	.	CASRQKGGGAGNTEAFF	TGTGCCAGCAGGCAGAAGGGCGGGGGAGCGGGGAACACTGAAGCTTTCTTT
.	TRBV6-5	TRBJ1-6	TRBD1	CASSYSDRGRSPLHF	TGTGCCAGCAGTTACTCGGACAGGGGACGGTCACCCCTCCACTTT
.	TRBV11-2	TRBJ2-3	TRBD1	CASSLDRTGGGTDTQYF	TGTGCCAGCAGCTTAGATAGAACAGGGGGTGGCACAGATACGCAGTATTTT
.	TRBV5-4	TRBJ1-2	TRBD1	CASSSPGTGLDGYTF	TGTGCCAGCAGCTCCCCCGGGACAGGGCTGGATGGCTACACCTTC
.	TRBV28	TRBJ2-7	.	CASKGLVSEQYF	TGTGCCAGCAAGGGGCTAGTCAGCGAGCAGTACTTC
.	TRBV21-1	TRBJ1-5	.	CASSFTRGNQPQHF	TGTGCCAGCAGCTTCACGAGAGGCAATCAGCCCCAGCATTTT
.	TRBV9	TRBJ2-2	TRBD2	CASSEGLAGLRYTGELFF	TGTGCCAGCAGCGAGGGACTAGCGGGATTAAGGTACACCGGGGAGCTGTTTTTT
.	TRBV7-9	TRBJ2-5	TRBD2	CASSLSSGAAPGGETQYF	TGTGCCAGCAGCTTATCCTCTGGCGCAGCACCCGGGGGGGAGACCCAGTACTTC
.	TRBV5-5	TRBJ1-5	.	CASSSQATNQPQHF	TGTGCCAGCAGCTCCCAGGCAACCAATCAGCCCCAGCATTTT
.	TRBV19	TRBJ1-1	TRBD1	CASIRDSANTEAFF	TGTGCCAGCATACGGGACAGCGCGAACACTGAAGCTTTCTTT
.	TRBV30	TRBJ2-7	TRBD2	CAWGGLADSYEQYF	TGTGCCTGGGGGGGACTAGCGGACTCCTACGAGCAGTACTTC
.	TRBV5-7	TRBJ1-2	.	CASSLAGPNYGYTF	TGTGCCAGCAGCCTAGCGGGGCCCAACTATGGCTACACCTTC
.	TRBV19	TRBJ2-2	TRBD1	CASSDQGAKNTGELFF	TGTGCCAGTAGTGATCAGGGGGCGAAGAACACCGGGGAGCTGTTTTTT
once	TRBV7-6	TRBJ1-1	.	CASSSVMNTEAFF	TGTGCCAGCAGCTCAGTTATGAACACTGAAGCTTTCTTT
.	TRBV4-2	TRBJ2-1	.	CASSRLLQGTNEQFF	TGTGCCAGCAGCCGCCTCTTACAGGGTACCAATGAGCAGTTCTTC
few	TRBV6-5	TRBJ1-1	.	CASSYTVRNTEAFF	TGTGCCAGCAGTTACACAGTTAGGAACACTGAAGCTTTCTTT
.	TRBV7-9	TRBJ2-7	TRBD2	CASSLVTPSGGYEQYF	TGTGCCAGCAGCTTAGTCACCCCTAGCGGTGGCTACGAGCAGTACTTC
few	TRBV18	TRBJ1-3	.	CASSPSAGNTIYF	TGTGCCAGCTCACCCAGCGCTGGAAACACCATATATTTT
.	TRBV13	TRBJ1-1	.	CASSLGGMNTEAFF	TGTGCCAGCAGCTTGGGGGGAATGAACACTGAAGCTTTCTTT
.	TRBV29-1	TRBJ2-2	TRBD2	CSVDPTSGSAGELFF	TGCAGCGTTGACCCGACTAGCGGGAGCGCCGGGGAGCTGTTTTTT
.	TRBV25-1	TRBJ2-5	.	CASSEEGISAGTQYF	TGTGCCAGCAGTGAGGAGGGAATAAGCGCAGGGACCCAGTACTTC